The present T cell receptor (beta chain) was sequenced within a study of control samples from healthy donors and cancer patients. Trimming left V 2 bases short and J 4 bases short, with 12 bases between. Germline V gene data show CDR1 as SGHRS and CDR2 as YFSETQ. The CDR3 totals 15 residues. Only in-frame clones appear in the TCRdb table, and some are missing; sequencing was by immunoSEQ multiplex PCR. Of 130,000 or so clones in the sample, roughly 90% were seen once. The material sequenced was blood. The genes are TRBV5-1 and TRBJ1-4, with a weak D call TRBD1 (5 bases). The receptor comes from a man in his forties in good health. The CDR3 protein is CASSLTRQFNEKLFF. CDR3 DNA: TGCGCCAGCAGCTTAACTCGACAGTTTAATGAAAAACTGTTTTTT.